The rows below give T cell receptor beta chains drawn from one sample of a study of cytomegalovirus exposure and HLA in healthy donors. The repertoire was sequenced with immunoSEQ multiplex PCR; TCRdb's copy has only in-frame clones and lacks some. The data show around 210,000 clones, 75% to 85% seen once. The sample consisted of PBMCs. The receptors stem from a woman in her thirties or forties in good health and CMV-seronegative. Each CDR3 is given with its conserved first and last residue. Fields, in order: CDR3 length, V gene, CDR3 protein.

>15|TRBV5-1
CASSVRGLRDSPLHF
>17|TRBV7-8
CASSLGYGTGGSYEQYF
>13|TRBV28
CASSPVMNTEAFF
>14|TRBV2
CASSGGTTSYEQYF
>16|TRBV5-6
CASSRFGQGAGDTQYF
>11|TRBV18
CASSDGGKLFF
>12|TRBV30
CAWSESSDTQYF
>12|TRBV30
CAWSTGTYEQYF
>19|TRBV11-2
CASSSNSAGYSDRGNTIYF
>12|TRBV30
CAGNAVFGEAFF
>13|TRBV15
CATSSWSIETQYF
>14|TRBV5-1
CASSTAGTSGKQFF
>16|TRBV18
CASSPPTGTEVQGYTF
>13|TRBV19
CASTTGGNQPQHF
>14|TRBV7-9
CASSSRTGTYGYTF
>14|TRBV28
CASSLAGSVYGYTF
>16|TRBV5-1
CASSLPPGQDNYGYTF
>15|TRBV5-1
CASSAQQGAGQPQHF
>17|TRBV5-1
CASSLVGQQYSGNTIYF
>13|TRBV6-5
CASRSSTDTEAFF
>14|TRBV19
CASSYDRMNTEAFF
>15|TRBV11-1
CASSLETSGSNEQFF
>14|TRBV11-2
CASSLAIQGPVAFF
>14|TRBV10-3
CAISESRPTGELFF
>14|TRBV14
CASSQVQTGNTIYF
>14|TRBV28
CASMVLPGADTQYF
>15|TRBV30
CAWGRAGGTNYGYTF
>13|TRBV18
CASSFSENTEAFF
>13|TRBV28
CASSFYGVSSLFF
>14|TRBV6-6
CASIDRAGNQPQHF
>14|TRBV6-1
CASLPSWTGGEQYF
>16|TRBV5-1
CASSLAGSAGANVLTF
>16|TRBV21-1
CARVSGGGPPAYEQYF
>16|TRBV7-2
CASSLAALAGSDTQYF
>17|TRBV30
CAWSQTGLSMYTGELFF
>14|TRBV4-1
CASSQPGTGNTIYF
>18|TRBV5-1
CASSLGLAGATGTGELFF
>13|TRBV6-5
CASSSQGRYEQYF
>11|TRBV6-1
CASSRQVEAFF